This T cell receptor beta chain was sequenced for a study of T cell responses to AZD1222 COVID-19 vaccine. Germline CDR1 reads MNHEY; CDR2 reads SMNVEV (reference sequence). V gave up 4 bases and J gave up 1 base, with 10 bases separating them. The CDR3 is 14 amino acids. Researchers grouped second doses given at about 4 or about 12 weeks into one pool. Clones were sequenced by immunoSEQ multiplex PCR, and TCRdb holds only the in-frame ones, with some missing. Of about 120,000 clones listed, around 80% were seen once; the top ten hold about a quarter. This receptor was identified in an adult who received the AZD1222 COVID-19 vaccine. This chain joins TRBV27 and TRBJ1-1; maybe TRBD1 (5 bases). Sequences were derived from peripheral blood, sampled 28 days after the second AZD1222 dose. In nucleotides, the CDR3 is TGTGCCAGCAGTTCAGGGATGAGGAACACTGAAGCTTTCTTT. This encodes CASSSGMRNTEAFF.